The count of the clone carrying this T cell receptor (beta chain) is one. Its antigen is currently unknown. Random hexamers were used to reverse transcribe an amount of roughly 0.5 to 1 ug RNA. TCRdb re-analysed the immunoSEQ multiplex PCR reads in MiXCR, keeping a single row per CDR3 protein. Of tens of thousands of distinct CDR3 sequences in the sample, 94% were seen once. CDR3 length: 11 residues. V was cut by 5 bases and J by 7 bases, with 12 bases left in between. The germline V gene has CDR1 SQVTM and CDR2 ANQGSEA. The data were taken from a study of CD8 T cells in Susac syndrome. CD8+ and CD4+ blood T cells underwent TCR beta sequencing. The study's findings and limits: Individuals included in the TCR sequencing and HLA analysis were acknowledged by the study to be relatively few in number.

The rearrangement uses TRBV29-1 and TRBJ2-7; D may be TRBD2 (5 bases). The sequenced sample consisted of CD8+ T cells from PBMCs. This clonotype was sampled from a human donor in good health. CDR3 nucleotide sequence: TGCAGCGTTTCTCGGGATCGGGAGCAGTACTTC. This codes for CSVSRDREQYF.